This T cell receptor beta chain was identified in a study of T cell changes during pregnancy in multiple sclerosis. CDR1 and CDR2 from the germline V gene are MNHNY and SVGAGI (reference sequence). V was trimmed by 5 bases and J by 6 bases, leaving 13 bases between them. There are 14 residues in the CDR3. Profiling relied on immunoSEQ multiplex PCR, and the TCRdb table lists in-frame clones only, not all of them. The table has tens of thousands of clones, about 92% seen once; the top ten hold 2.6%. The chain carries TRBV6-6 and TRBJ2-2; weak D call: TRBD2 (6 bases). Source: peripheral blood, taken before pregnancy. This clonotype originated in a female donor with multiple sclerosis, enrolled in a pregnancy study. The CDR3 loop is CASSSRDWSGELFF. For the CDR3, the DNA is TGTGCCAGCAGTAGTAGGGACTGGTCCGGGGAGCTGTTTTTT.